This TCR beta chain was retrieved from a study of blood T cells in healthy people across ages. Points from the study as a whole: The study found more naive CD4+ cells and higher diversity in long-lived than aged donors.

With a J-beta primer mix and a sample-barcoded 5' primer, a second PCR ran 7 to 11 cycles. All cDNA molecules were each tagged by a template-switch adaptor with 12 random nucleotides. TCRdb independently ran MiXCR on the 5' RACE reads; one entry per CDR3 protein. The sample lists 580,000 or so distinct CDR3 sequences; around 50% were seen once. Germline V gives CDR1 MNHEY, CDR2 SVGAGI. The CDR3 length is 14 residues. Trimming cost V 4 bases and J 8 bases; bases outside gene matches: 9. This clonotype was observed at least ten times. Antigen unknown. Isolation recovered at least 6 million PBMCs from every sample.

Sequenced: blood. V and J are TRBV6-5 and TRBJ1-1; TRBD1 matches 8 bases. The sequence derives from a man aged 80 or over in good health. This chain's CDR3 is CASSLDRVAEEAFF. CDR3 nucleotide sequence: TGTGCCAGCAGTTTGGACAGGGTGGCGGAAGAAGCTTTCTTT.